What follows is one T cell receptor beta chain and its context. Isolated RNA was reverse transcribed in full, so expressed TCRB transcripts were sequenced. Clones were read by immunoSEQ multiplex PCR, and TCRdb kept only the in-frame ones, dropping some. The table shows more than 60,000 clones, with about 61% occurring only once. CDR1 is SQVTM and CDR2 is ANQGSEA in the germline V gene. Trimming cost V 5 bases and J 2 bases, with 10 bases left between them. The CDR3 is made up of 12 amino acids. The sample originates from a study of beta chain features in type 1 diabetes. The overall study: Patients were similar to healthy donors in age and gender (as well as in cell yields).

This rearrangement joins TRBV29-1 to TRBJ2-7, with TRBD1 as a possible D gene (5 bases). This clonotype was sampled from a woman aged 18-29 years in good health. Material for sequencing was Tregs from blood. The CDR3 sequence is CSVFTGTYEQYF. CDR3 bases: TGCAGCGTTTTCACAGGTACCTACGAGCAGTACTTC.